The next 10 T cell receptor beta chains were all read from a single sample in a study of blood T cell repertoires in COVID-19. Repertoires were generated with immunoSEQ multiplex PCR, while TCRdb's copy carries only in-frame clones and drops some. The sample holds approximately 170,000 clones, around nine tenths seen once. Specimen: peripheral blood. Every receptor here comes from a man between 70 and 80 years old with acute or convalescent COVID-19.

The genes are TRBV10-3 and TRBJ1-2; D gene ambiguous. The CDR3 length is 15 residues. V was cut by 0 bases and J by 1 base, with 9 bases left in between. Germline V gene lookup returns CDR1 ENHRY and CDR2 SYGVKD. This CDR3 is CAISESIEGNYGYTF. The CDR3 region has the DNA TGTGCCATCAGTGAGTCGATCGAGGGTAACTATGGCTACACCTTC.

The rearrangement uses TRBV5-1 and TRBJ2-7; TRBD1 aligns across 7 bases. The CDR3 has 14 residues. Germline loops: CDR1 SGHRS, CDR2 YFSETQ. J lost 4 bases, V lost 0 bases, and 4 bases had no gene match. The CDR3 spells CASSLVGTVYEQYF. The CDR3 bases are TGCGCCAGCAGCTTGGTAGGGACAGTTTACGAGCAGTACTTC.

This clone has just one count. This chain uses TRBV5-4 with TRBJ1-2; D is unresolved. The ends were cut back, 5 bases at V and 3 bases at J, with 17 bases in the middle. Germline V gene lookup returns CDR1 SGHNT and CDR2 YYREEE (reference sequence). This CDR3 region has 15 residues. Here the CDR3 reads CASSSGETFYYGYTF. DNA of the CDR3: TGTGCCAGCAGTTCTGGGGAGACATTTTACTATGGCTACACCTTC.

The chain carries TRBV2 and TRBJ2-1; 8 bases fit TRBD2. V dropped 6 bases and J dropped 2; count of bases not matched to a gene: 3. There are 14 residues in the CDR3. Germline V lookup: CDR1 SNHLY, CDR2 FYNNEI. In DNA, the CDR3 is TGTGCCAGCAGAGGACTAGCCCCCTACAATGAGCAGTTCTTC. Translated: CASRGLAPYNEQFF.

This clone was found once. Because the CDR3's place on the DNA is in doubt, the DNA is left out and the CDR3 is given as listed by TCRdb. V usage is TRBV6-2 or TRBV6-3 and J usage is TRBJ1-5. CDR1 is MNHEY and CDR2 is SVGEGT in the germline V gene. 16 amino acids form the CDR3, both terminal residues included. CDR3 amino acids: CASSTSVGASGQPQHF.

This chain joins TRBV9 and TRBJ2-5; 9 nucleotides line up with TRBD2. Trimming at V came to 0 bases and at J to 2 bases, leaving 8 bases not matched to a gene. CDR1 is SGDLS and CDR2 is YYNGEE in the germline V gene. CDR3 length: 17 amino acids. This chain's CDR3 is CASSVGPGLAGQETQYF. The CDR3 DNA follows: TGTGCCAGCAGCGTAGGGCCCGGGCTAGCGGGGCAAGAGACCCAGTACTTC.

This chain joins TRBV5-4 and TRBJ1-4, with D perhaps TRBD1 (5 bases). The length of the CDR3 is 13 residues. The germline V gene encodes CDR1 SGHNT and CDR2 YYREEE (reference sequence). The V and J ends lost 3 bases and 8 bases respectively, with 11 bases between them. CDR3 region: CASSSPGGEKLFF. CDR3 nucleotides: TGTGCCAGCAGCTCACCGGGGGGGGAAAAACTGTTTTTT.

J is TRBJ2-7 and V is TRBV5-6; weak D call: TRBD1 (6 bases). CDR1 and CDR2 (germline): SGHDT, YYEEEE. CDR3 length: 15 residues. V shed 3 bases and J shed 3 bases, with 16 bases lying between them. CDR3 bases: TGTGCCAGCAGCTCGGGTGACAGGTTGGGCTACGAGCAGTACTTC. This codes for CASSSGDRLGYEQYF.

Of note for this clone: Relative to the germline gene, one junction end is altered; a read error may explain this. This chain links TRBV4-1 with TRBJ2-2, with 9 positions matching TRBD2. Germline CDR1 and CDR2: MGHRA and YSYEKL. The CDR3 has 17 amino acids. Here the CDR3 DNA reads TGCGCCACCAGCCACGAGGGGCGGGGGGGTGACACCGGGGAGCTGTTTTTT. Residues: CATSHEGRGGDTGELFF.

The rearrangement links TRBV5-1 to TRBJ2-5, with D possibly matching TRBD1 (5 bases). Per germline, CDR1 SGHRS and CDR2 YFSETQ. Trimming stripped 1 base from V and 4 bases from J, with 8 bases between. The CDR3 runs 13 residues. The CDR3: CASSLNQGETQYF. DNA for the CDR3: TGCGCCAGCAGCTTGAACCAGGGAGAGACCCAGTACTTC.